This T cell receptor beta chain was captured in a study of T cells in localized non-small cell lung cancer. General study points: There was higher T cell clonality in uninvolved adjacent lung than in tumor, and it was highest there. In adjacent lung appeared a median about 57 of the top 100 tumor clones.

As for this clone: The target antigen is unknown.

The table came from immunoSEQ multiplex PCR; TCRdb's copy has only in-frame clones and leaves some out. The repertoire holds approximately 31,000 clones, with more than 75% as singletons. The V gene's germline CDR1 is SGHKS and CDR2 YYEKEE (reference sequence). The CDR3 totals 12 residues. The ends lost 0 bases at V and 10 bases at J; junction bases unmatched: 0. The receptor comes from a male donor aged 60 or older with stage III lung adenocarcinoma. The sequencing used peripheral blood, collected before any cancer treatment. V and J are TRBV5-5 and TRBJ1-4, with 7 bases fitting TRBD1. CDR3 region: CASSLDRGKLFF. CDR3 nucleotides: TGTGCCAGCAGCTTGGACAGGGGAAAACTGTTTTTT. Full variable domain (rest looked up from reference TRBV5-5 and TRBJ1-4): DAGVTQSPTHLIKTRGQQVTLRCSPISGHKSVSWYQQVLGQGPQFIFQYYEKEERGRGNFPDRFSARQFPNYSSELNVNALLLGDSALYLCASSLDRGKLFFGSGTQLSVL.